The sequence of this T cell receptor beta chain was determined in a study of shared T cell receptors in the human thymus. The J segment lost 6 bases and the V segment lost 4 bases, leaving 17 bases of the junction unmatched. This CDR3 has 17 residues. The germline V gene has CDR1 ENHRY and CDR2 SYGVKD. Only in-frame clones appear in the TCRdb table, and some are missing; sequencing was by immunoSEQ multiplex PCR. The sample contains under 850,000 clones, approximately 87% of which appear only once. A further study also used this sample, focusing on human thymus T cells. As that study records: Resections removed during corrective heart surgery provided the thymus tissue used. The authors found apparently biased V and J gene usage in thymic and blood repertoires.

Material: thymocytes. The sequence came from a boy under two years old with a congenital heart defect. The rearrangement joins TRBV10-3 to TRBJ1-1; TRBD1 aligns across 7 bases. CDR3 loop: CAISGPGTASALPEAFF. The CDR3 nucleotides are TGTGCCATCAGTGGACCCGGGACAGCTTCTGCCCTTCCTGAAGCTTTCTTT.